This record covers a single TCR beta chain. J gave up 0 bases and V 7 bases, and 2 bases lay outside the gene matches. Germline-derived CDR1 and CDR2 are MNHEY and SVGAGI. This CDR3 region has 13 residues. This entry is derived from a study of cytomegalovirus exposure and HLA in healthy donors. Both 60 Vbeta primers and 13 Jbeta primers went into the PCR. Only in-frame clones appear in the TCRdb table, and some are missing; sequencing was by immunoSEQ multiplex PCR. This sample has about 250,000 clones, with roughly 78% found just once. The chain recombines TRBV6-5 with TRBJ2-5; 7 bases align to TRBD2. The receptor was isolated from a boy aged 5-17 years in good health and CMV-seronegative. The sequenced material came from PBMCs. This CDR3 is CASTGTNQETQYF. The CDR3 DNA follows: TGTGCCAGCACGGGGACTAACCAAGAGACCCAGTACTTC.